The 19 T cell receptor beta chains given below trace back to one sample, sequenced in a study of blood T cell repertoires in COVID-19. Generated by immunoSEQ multiplex PCR, the TCRdb table keeps only in-frame clones and is missing some. The sample lists 80,000 to 90,000 clones; more than 75% were seen once. Sequencing was carried out using peripheral blood. The receptors here all came from a man in his forties with acute or convalescent COVID-19.

The chain carries TRBV27 and TRBJ2-6, with D perhaps TRBD1 (6 bases). The CDR3 spans 14 residues. V lost 6 bases and J lost 2, with 8 bases in between. Germline V gene lookup returns CDR1 MNHEY and CDR2 SMNVEV (reference sequence). CDR3 residues: CASRTGAGANVLTF. The CDR3 nucleotides are TGTGCCAGCAGGACAGGAGCTGGGGCCAACGTCCTGACTTTC.

The gene calls are TRBV11-2 and TRBJ1-1, with TRBD1 matching over 10 bases. V lost 5 bases to trimming and J lost 6 bases; unmatched junction nucleotides: 6. CDR1 and CDR2 from the germline V gene are SGHAT and FQNNGV. This CDR3 region has 14 residues. The CDR3 protein is CASSRDRGRAEAFF. The CDR3 coding sequence is TGTGCCAGCAGCCGAGACAGGGGGCGGGCTGAAGCTTTCTTT.

This clone was detected once. This chain connects TRBV5-1 to TRBJ1-2, with 9 bases matching TRBD1. V gave up 4 bases and J gave up 8 bases; unmatched junction bases: 6. The V gene's germline CDR1 is SGHRS and CDR2 YFSETQ. This CDR3 is 13 amino acids long. CDR3 nucleotides: TGCGCCAGCAGCCTTAGGACAGGGGAAGGCTACACCTTC. Translated: CASSLRTGEGYTF.

This chain links TRBV7-2 with TRBJ1-4; 9 bases line up with TRBD1. CDR3 size: 15 residues. Germline CDR1 SGHTA, CDR2 FQGNSA. V trimming: 4 bases; J trimming: 8 bases; junction bases outside the gene matches: 8. CDR3 region: CASSSRTGEGEKLFF. The CDR3 coding sequence is TGTGCCAGCAGCTCGCGGACAGGGGAAGGCGAAAAACTGTTTTTT.

The CDR3 DNA reads TGCGCCAGCAGTGAGGCAGGGGGGACCGGGGAGCTGTTTTTT. Residues: CASSEAGGTGELFF. This sequence joins TRBV10-1 and TRBJ2-2; a possible D gene is TRBD1 (7 bases). V gave up 2 bases and J gave up 5 bases, with 9 bases separating them. CDR3 length equals 14 residues. CDR1 and CDR2 from the germline V gene are WNHNN and SYGVQD (reference sequence).

The CDR3 DNA reads TGTGCCAGCAGCGACACTTACGCAGGGGACCCAGACTATGGCTACACCTTC. Its translation is CASSDTYAGDPDYGYTF. The V call is TRBV21-1, the J call TRBJ1-2; the D call in the table, TRBD1, was not verified against the DNA. TRBV21-1 is a pseudogene segment. The CDR3 consists of 17 residues.

The rearrangement uses TRBV6-5 and TRBJ1-1; tentatively, D is TRBD1 (5 bases). V gave up 7 bases and J gave up 4 bases, with 13 bases separating them. Germline CDR1 and CDR2: MNHEY and SVGAGI. This CDR3 comprises 13 residues. Here the CDR3 DNA reads TGTGCCAGCACCCAGGGCCGCGCCACTGAAGCTTTCTTT. Its translation is CASTQGRATEAFF.

V usage is TRBV6-5 and J usage is TRBJ1-3; D gene uncertain. The CDR3 has 13 residues. With 6 bases removed from V and 5 bases from J, the gap between germline ends came to 11 bases. Germline CDR1 MNHEY, CDR2 SVGAGI. The CDR3 spells CASRPERRNTIYF. CDR3 bases: TGTGCCAGCAGACCCGAGCGGCGAAACACCATATATTTT.

Note on this clone: One end of the junction varies from germline; a read error may be responsible. The chain joins TRBV7-2 to TRBJ1-5, with 10 bases aligning to TRBD1. Germline V gene lookup returns CDR1 SGHTA and CDR2 FQGNSA. This CDR3 contains 12 residues. This CDR3 reads CASSPSTGGMDF. CDR3 bases: TGTGCCAGCAGCCCGTCGACAGGGGGCATGGATTTT.

The V and J genes are TRBV12-3 or TRBV12-4 and TRBJ1-3, with no clear D. V dropped 7 bases and J dropped 8 bases, with 9 bases sitting between them. The CDR3 has 11 amino acids. The CDR3 loop is CASTPGDTIYF. The CDR3 bases are TGTGCCAGCACACCAGGCGACACCATATATTTT.

This clone has just one count. The V and J genes are TRBV4-1 and TRBJ2-5, with 8 bases identical to TRBD1. V dropped 2 bases and J dropped 6; count of bases not matched to a gene: 11. The V gene's germline CDR1 is MGHRA and CDR2 YSYEKL. The length of the CDR3 is 16 residues. CDR3: CASSQIGRGRKQTQYF. The DNA of the CDR3 is TGCGCCAGCAGCCAAATTGGCAGGGGGCGAAAACAGACCCAGTACTTC.

This clone was detected only a few times. This chain uses TRBV14 with TRBJ1-1, with D uncertain. Germline V gene sequence: CDR1 SGHDN, CDR2 FVKESK. This CDR3 spans 14 amino acids. V gave up 5 bases and J gave up 2 bases, with 12 bases separating them. Here the CDR3 reads CASSGPTSNTEAFF. The CDR3 DNA reads TGTGCCAGCAGCGGTCCCACATCAAACACTGAAGCTTTCTTT.

The chain couples TRBV25-1 to TRBJ1-6, with 9 bases that match TRBD1. CDR1 MGHDK and CDR2 SYGVNS come from the germline V gene. The length of the CDR3 is 13 residues. With 4 bases clipped from V and 10 bases from J, the junction kept 2 bases outside the gene matches. CDR3 in amino acids: CASSGTGVSPLHF. Written as DNA, the CDR3 is TGTGCCAGCAGTGGGACAGGGGTCTCACCCCTCCACTTT.

V is TRBV2 and J is TRBJ2-3, with D tentatively TRBD2 (6 bases). The CDR3 is 15 amino acids. With 6 bases removed from V and 0 bases from J, the gap between germline ends came to 13 bases. The germline V gene has CDR1 SNHLY and CDR2 FYNNEI. The CDR3: CASSLSGVSTDTQYF. The CDR3 DNA reads TGTGCCAGCAGCCTTAGCGGAGTGAGCACAGATACGCAGTATTTT.

This chain joins TRBV7-2 and TRBJ2-7; possibly TRBD1 for D (5 bases). Germline CDR1 and CDR2: SGHTA and FQGNSA. V was pared by 5 bases and J by 0 bases, with 8 bases between. The CDR3 contains 13 residues. DNA for the CDR3: TGTGCCAGCAGCCGACAGTACTCCTACGAGCAGTACTTC. Translated, it gives CASSRQYSYEQYF. Combining the CDR3 with reference TRBV7-2 and TRBJ2-7 gives the whole variable domain GAGVSQSPSNKVTEKGKDVELRCDPISGHTALYWYRQSLGQGLEFLIYFQGNSAPDKSGLPSDRFSAERTGGSVSTLTIQRTQQEDSAVYLCASSRQYSYEQYFGPGTRLTVT.

Remarks on this clone: In the same sample, other DNA sequences code for this CDR3. V and J are TRBV11-2 and TRBJ2-7, with TRBD2 as a possible D gene (5 bases). The CDR3 covers 13 residues. Germline values: CDR1 SGHAT, CDR2 FQNNGV. V was shortened by 0 bases and J by 3 bases, with 6 bases between the two germline ends. The CDR3 DNA is TGTGCCAGCAGCTTAGATCGGGACTACGAGCAGTACTTC. Residues: CASSLDRDYEQYF.

The V call is TRBV10-3, the J call TRBJ1-5; 7 positions agree with TRBD1. The length of the CDR3 is 14 residues. Germline V gene sequence: CDR1 ENHRY, CDR2 SYGVKD. Losses at the gene ends were 4 bases for V and 5 bases for J; bases not matched to a gene: 5. The CDR3 nucleotides are TGTGCCATCAGTGGGACAGACAGGGATCAGCCCCAGCATTTT. Encoded protein: CAISGTDRDQPQHF.

The rearrangement links TRBV3-1 (or the pseudogene TRBV3-2) to TRBJ2-6; D remains unclear. Trimming removed 1 base from V and 0 bases from J, with 7 bases in between. CDR1 is LGHDT, CDR2 YNNKEL, per germline (reference sequence). This CDR3 contains 16 residues. CDR3 sequence reads: CASSQGQFSGANVLTF. For the CDR3, the DNA is TGTGCCAGCAGCCAAGGCCAGTTCTCTGGGGCCAACGTCCTGACTTTC.

This clone was recorded once. The gene calls are TRBV5-1 and TRBJ1-4; weak D call: TRBD1 (5 bases). V lost 4 bases and J lost 7, with 23 bases in between. This CDR3 spans 17 amino acids. Germline CDR1 SGHRS, CDR2 YFSETQ. Here the CDR3 DNA reads TGCGCCAGCAGCCCCTCGCCGGGGGGGGTGAGGAGTGAAAAACTGTTTTTT. Translation: CASSPSPGGVRSEKLFF.